In its sample, the clone carrying this T cell receptor (beta chain) was seen a few times. The antigen remains unidentified. The data were taken from a study of T-cell memory formation after mild COVID-19. TCRdb reanalysed the 5' RACE reads using MiXCR and keeps one entry per CDR3 protein. The table has hundreds of thousands of distinct CDR3 sequences, roughly 13% seen once. There are 14 residues in the CDR3. Germline lookup yields CDR1 SGHRS and CDR2 YFSETQ. Trimming cost V 4 bases and J 1 base; bases outside gene matches: 4. Study outcomes and limitations: Cross-reactive memory seemingly joined, as some responding clones were found in pre-infection memory.

The rearrangement uses TRBV5-1 and TRBJ1-1, with 7 bases that match TRBD1. The TCR was taken from a man between 18 and 35 years old who had mild COVID-19 (a few samples of this study predate the infection). Cell type and time point are not known. The specimen was PBMCs or a T cell subset sorted from them (not recorded which). The CDR3 spells CASSTGQPNTEAFF. CDR3 DNA: TGCGCCAGCAGCACGGGACAGCCGAACACTGAAGCTTTCTTT. Looking up the rest from reference TRBV5-1 and TRBJ1-1 gives the full variable domain: KAGVTQTPRYLIKTRGQQVTLSCSPISGHRSVSWYQQTPGQGLQFLFEYFSETQRNKGNFPGRFSGRQFSNSRSEMNVSTLELGDSALYLCASSTGQPNTEAFFGQGTRLTVV.